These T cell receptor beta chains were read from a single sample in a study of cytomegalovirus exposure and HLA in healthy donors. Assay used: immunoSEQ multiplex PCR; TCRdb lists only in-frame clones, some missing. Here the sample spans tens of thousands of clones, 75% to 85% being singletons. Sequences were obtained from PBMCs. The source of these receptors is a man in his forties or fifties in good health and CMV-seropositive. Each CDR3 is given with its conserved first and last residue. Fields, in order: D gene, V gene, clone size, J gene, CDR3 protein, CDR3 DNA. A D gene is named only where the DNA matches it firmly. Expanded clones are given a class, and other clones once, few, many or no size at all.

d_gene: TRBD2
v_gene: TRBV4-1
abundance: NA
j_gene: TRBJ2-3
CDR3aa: CASSPKGLAGGPSTDTQYF
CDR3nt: TGCGCCAGCAGCCCAAAGGGACTAGCGGGAGGGCCTAGTACAGATACGCAGTATTTT

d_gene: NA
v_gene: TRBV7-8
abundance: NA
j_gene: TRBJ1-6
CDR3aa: CASSSLGHDNSPLHF
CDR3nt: TGTGCCAGCAGCTCCCTGGGACACGATAATTCACCCCTCCACTTT

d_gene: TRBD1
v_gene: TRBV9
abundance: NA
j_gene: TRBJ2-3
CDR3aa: CASIAQGQGRGFSTDTQYF
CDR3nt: TGTGCCAGCATCGCCCAAGGACAGGGGAGGGGTTTTAGCACAGATACGCAGTATTTT

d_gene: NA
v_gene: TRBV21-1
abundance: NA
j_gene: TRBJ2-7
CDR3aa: CASSPPPRGTGDPSHEQYF
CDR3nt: TGTGCCAGCAGCCCCCCCCCGCGTGGGACAGGGGATCCATCCCACGAGCAGTACTTC

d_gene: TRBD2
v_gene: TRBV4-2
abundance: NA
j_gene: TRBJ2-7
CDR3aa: CASSLSAGVTYEQYF
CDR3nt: TGTGCCAGCAGCCTCTCGGCGGGAGTAACCTACGAGCAGTACTTC

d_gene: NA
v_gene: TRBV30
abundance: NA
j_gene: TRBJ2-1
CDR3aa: CASRDSPVIDEQFF
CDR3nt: TGTGCCAGCCGCGACAGCCCTGTAATTGATGAGCAGTTCTTC

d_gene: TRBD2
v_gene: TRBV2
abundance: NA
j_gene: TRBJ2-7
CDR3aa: CASGAQGPAGGFEQYF
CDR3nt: TGTGCCAGCGGGGCCCAGGGCCCGGCGGGAGGTTTCGAGCAGTACTTC

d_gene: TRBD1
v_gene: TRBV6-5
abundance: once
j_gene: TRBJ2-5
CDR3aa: CASSYGTGATQYF
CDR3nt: TGTGCCAGCAGTTATGGGACAGGGGCAACCCAGTACTTC

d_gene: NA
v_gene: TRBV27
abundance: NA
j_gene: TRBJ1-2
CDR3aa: CASSLLGGGRYGYTF
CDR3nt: TGTGCCAGCAGTCTCCTTGGGGGGGGAAGGTATGGCTACACCTTC

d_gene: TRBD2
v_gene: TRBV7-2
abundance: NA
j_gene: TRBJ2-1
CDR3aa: CASSRTSGTFSEQFF
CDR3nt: TGTGCCAGCAGCCGGACTAGCGGGACTTTCTCTGAGCAGTTCTTC

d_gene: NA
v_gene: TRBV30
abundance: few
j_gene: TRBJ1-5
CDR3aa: CAWSEGQRNQPQHF
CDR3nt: TGTGCCTGGAGCGAGGGCCAGCGCAATCAGCCCCAGCATTTT

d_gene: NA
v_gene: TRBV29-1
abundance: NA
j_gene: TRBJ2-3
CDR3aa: CSVVGSGTDTQYF
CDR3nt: TGCAGCGTTGTTGGGAGCGGCACAGATACGCAGTATTTT

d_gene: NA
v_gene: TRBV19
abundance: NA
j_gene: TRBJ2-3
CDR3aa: CASTRLGGGVSDTQYF
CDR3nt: TGTGCCAGTACTCGATTAGGCGGGGGCGTTTCAGATACGCAGTATTTT

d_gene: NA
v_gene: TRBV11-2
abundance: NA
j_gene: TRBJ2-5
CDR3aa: CASSLGGQGTQETQYF
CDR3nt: TGTGCCAGCAGCTTGGGAGGCCAGGGAACTCAAGAGACCCAGTACTTC

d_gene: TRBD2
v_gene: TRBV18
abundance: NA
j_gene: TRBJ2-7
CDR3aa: CASSPRTSGVYEQYF
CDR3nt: TGTGCCAGCTCACCCAGGACTAGCGGAGTCTACGAGCAGTACTTC

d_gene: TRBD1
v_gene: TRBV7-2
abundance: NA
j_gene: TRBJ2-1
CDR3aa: CASSVGTGTNEQFF
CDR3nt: TGTGCCAGCAGCGTAGGGACAGGGACCAATGAGCAGTTCTTC

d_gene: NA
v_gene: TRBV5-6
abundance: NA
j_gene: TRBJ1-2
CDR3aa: CASSHGHSNYGYTF
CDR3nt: TGTGCCAGCAGCCACGGACACTCTAACTATGGCTACACCTTC

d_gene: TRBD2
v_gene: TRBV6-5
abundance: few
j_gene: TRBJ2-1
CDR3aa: CASSYSPGRGVNEQFF
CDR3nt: TGTGCCAGCAGTTACTCCCCCGGGAGGGGGGTCAATGAGCAGTTCTTC

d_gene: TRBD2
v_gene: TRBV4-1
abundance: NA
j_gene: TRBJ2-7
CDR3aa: CASSHAGGASYEQYF
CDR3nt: TGCGCCAGCAGCCACGCCGGGGGGGCCTCCTACGAGCAGTACTTC

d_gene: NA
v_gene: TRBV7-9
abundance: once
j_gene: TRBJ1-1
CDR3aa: CASSSSAVEAFF
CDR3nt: TGTGCCAGCAGCTCGTCAGCGGTCGAAGCTTTCTTT

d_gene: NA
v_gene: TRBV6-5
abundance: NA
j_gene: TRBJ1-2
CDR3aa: CASSVNGGTNYGYTF
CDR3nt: TGTGCCAGCAGCGTCAATGGTGGGACAAACTATGGCTACACCTTC

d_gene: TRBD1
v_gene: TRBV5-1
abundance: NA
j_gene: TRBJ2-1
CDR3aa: CASSGRDRGNEQFF
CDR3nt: TGCGCCAGCAGCGGCCGGGACAGGGGCAATGAGCAGTTCTTC

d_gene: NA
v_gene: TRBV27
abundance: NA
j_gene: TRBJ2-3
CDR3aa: CASSGGGQGWADTQYF
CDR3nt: TGTGCCAGCAGTGGGGGGGGGCAGGGTTGGGCAGATACGCAGTATTTT

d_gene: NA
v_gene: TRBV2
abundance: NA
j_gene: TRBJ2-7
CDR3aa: CASSEGGASEQYF
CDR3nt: TGTGCCAGCAGTGAGGGGGGAGCTAGCGAGCAGTACTTC

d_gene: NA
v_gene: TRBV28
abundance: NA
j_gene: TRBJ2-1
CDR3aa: CASSLETIEGYYNEQFF
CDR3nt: TGTGCCAGCAGCTTGGAGACTATAGAAGGGTACTACAATGAGCAGTTCTTC

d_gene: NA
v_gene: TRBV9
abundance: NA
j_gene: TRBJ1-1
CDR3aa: CASSPRGGFTEAFF
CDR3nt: TGTGCCAGCAGCCCCCGTGGGGGGTTCACTGAAGCTTTCTTT

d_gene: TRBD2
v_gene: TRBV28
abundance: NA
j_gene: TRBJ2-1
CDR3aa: CASSLWTSGRIEQFF
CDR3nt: TGTGCCAGCAGTTTATGGACTAGCGGGAGGATTGAGCAGTTCTTC

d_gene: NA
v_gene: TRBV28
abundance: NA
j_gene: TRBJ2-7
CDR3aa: CASSPIPNSGLLSYEQYF
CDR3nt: TGTGCCAGCAGTCCGATTCCTAATAGCGGCCTTCTCTCCTACGAGCAGTACTTC

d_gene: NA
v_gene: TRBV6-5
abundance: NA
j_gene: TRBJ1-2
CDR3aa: CASRPQPGYGYTF
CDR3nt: TGTGCCAGCAGGCCCCAGCCAGGCTATGGCTACACCTTC

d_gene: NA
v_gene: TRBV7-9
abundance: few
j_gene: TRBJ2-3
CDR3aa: CASSSRAAVADTDTQYF
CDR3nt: TGTGCCAGCAGCTCTCGCGCGGCGGTAGCGGACACAGATACGCAGTATTTT

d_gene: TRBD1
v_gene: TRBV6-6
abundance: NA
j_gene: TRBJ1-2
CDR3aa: CASSYSGQPAPYGYTF
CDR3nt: TGTGCCAGCAGTTACTCGGGACAGCCTGCCCCCTATGGCTACACCTTC

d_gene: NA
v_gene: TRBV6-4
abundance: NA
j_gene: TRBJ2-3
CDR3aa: CASSPRPTTDTQYF
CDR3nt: TGTGCCAGCAGTCCTAGACCAACCACAGATACGCAGTATTTT

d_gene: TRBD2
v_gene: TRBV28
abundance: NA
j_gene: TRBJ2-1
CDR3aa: CASKRGAGVNEQFF
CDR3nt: TGTGCCAGCAAACGGGGTGCGGGAGTGAATGAGCAGTTCTTC

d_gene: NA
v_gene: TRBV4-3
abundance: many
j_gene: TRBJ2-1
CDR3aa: CSSCQDMIVLIYNEQFF
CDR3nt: TGCTCCAGCTGCCAAGATATGATCGTACTCATCTACAATGAGCAGTTCTTC

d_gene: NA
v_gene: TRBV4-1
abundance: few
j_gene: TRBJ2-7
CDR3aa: CASSKDAGQGYYAQYF
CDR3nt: TGCGCCAGCAGCAAAGACGCAGGACAAGGCTACTACGCGCAGTACTTC

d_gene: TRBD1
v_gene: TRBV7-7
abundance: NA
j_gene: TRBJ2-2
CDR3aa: CASSQGQGTTGELFF
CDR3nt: TGTGCCAGCAGCCAGGGACAGGGGACGACCGGGGAGCTGTTTTTT

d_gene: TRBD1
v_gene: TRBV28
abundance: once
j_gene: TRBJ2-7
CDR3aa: CASSPGQGIDEQYF
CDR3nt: TGTGCCAGCAGTCCGGGACAGGGGATCGACGAGCAGTACTTC

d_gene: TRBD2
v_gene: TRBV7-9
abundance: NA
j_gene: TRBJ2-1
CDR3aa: CASSLSGRVGNEQFF
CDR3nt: TGTGCCAGCAGCTTGAGCGGGAGGGTAGGGAATGAGCAGTTCTTC

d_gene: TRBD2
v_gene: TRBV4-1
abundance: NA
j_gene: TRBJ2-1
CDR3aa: CASSPTPLAGGRNEQFF
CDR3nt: TGCGCCAGCAGCCCAACCCCACTAGCGGGAGGGCGGAATGAGCAGTTCTTC

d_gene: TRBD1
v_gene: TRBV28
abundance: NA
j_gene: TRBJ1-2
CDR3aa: CASSLWDRGIDGYTF
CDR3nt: TGTGCCAGCAGTTTATGGGACAGGGGTATCGATGGCTACACCTTC

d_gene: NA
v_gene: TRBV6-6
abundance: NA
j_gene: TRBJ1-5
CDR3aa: CASSSPGTSSQPQHF
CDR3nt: TGTGCCAGCAGTTCCCCCGGGACATCGAGTCAGCCCCAGCATTTT

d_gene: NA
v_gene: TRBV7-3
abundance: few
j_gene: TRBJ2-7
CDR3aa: CASSLLQGYEQYF
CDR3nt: TGTGCCAGCAGCTTATTGCAGGGTTACGAGCAGTACTTC

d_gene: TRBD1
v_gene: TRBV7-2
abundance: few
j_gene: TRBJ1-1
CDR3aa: CASSEGTANTEAFF
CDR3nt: TGTGCCAGCAGCGAGGGGACAGCGAACACTGAAGCTTTCTTT

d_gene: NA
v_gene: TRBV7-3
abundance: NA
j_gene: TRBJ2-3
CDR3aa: CASSLRAGRTDTQYF
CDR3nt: TGTGCCAGCAGCTTAAGGGCGGGACGCACAGATACGCAGTATTTT

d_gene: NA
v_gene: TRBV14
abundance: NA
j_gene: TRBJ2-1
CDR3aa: CASSHTSSYNEQFF
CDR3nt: TGTGCCAGCAGCCATACTAGCAGCTACAATGAGCAGTTCTTC

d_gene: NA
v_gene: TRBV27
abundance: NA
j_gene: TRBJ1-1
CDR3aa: CASQGNTEAFF
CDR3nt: TGTGCCAGCCAGGGGAACACTGAAGCTTTCTTT

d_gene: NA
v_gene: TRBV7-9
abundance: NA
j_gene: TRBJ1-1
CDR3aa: CSSNTGGGRSTEAFF
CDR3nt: TGTTCCAGCAACACGGGAGGGGGGAGAAGCACTGAAGCTTTCTTT

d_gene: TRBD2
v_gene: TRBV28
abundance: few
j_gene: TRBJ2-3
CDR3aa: CASSLFGLAGGSTDTQYF
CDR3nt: TGTGCCAGCAGTTTGTTTGGACTAGCGGGAGGTAGCACAGATACGCAGTATTTT

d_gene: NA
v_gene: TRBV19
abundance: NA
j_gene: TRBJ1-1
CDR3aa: CASRFLNTEAFF
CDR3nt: TGTGCCAGTAGGTTTTTAAACACTGAAGCTTTCTTT

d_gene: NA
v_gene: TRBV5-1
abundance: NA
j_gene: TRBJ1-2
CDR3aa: CASRPEGLYGYTF
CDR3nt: TGCGCCAGCAGACCCGAGGGACTCTATGGCTACACCTTC

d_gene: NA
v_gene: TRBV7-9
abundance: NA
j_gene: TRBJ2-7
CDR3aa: CAGAYHQGYEQYF
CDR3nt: TGTGCCGGAGCTTACCATCAGGGTTACGAGCAGTACTTC

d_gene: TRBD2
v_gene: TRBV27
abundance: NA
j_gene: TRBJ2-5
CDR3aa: CASSSLAGGKETQYF
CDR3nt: TGTGCCAGCAGTTCCCTAGCGGGAGGGAAAGAGACCCAGTACTTC

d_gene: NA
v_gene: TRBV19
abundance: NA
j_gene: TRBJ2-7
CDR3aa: CASSSRQESSYEQYF
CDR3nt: TGTGCCAGTAGTAGTAGACAGGAAAGCTCCTACGAGCAGTACTTC

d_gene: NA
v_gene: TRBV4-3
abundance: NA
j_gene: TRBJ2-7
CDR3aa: CASSPNPMRGEQYF
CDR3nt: TGCGCCAGCAGCCCTAACCCAATGCGGGGTGAGCAGTACTTC

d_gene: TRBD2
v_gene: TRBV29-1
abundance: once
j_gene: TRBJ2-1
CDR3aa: CSVGGGRGSGREVADSYNEQFF
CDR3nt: TGCAGCGTTGGGGGAGGGAGAGGGAGCGGGAGGGAAGTAGCGGATTCCTACAATGAGCAGTTCTTC